The next 26 T cell receptor beta chains were all read from a single sample in a study of CD8+ T cells in alopecia areata. Treatment denoted: oral pan-JAK inhibitor, 5-10 mg twice daily. The sequencing template was cDNA reverse transcribed from extracted RNA. The protocol was immunoSEQ multiplex PCR, while the TCRdb copy is restricted to in-frame clones and leaves out a portion. The repertoire includes about 110,000 clones, around 54% of them detected once, and around 3.4% sits in the top ten. This specimen was CD4+ T cells sorted from blood, taken at week 24, from a patient treated with tofacitinib. These receptors all come from a human donor with alopecia areata.

The chain uses TRBV6-6 and TRBJ2-7, with TRBD1 matching over 9 bases. CDR1 and CDR2 (germline): MNHNY, SVGAGI (reference sequence). J gave up 6 bases and V 8 bases, and 11 bases lay outside the gene matches. The CDR3 sequence is 14 residues long. The CDR3 region has the DNA TGTGCCAGCCTGCTCGGACAGGGGCTGGTCGAGCAGTACTTC. Amino acid sequence: CASLLGQGLVEQYF.

This clone occurred a few times. V and J are TRBV10-3 and TRBJ2-2, with D tentatively TRBD2 (5 bases). The CDR3 consists of 13 residues. Trimming shortened V by 8 bases and J by 8 bases, and 15 bases separated the two germline ends. Germline CDR1 reads ENHRY; CDR2 reads SYGVKD. The CDR3 DNA reads TGTGCCATCGCAGACCAGCGGACTGGGGAGCTGTTTTTT. Translating gives CAIADQRTGELFF.

This chain links TRBV7-8 with TRBJ1-2, with D hard to call. The CDR3 consists of 14 residues. From germline, CDR1 is SGHVS and CDR2 FQNEAQ. V dropped 1 base and J dropped 4 bases, with 10 bases sitting between them. CDR3 loop: CASSLVDMTYGYTF. Written as DNA, the CDR3 is TGTGCCAGCAGCTTAGTCGACATGACCTATGGCTACACCTTC.

The J gene is TRBJ2-5, the V gene TRBV27, with TRBD2 matching 9 bases. After removal of 0 bases from V and 9 bases from J, the junction contained 8 bases not matched to a gene. Germline CDR1 reads MNHEY; CDR2 reads SMNVEV (reference sequence). The CDR3 runs to 15 residues. CDR3 bases: TGTGCCAGCAGTTTATCCCAGCGGGGGGACCGGGCCCAGTACTTC. It is translated as CASSLSQRGDRAQYF.

This clone was seen only a few times. J is TRBJ2-7 and V is TRBV13, with D possibly being TRBD2 (6 bases). CDR1 PRHDT and CDR2 FYEKMQ come from the germline V gene (reference sequence). V gave up 5 bases and J gave up 8 bases, with 25 bases separating them. The CDR3 runs to 16 residues. CDR3 sequence: CASSNGAGRLREQQYF. CDR3 sequence (DNA): TGTGCCAGCAGCAATGGGGCGGGGCGGCTACGTGAGCAGCAGTACTTC.

The chain combines TRBV9 with TRBJ1-6, with D possibly TRBD1 on 6 matching bases. There are 13 residues in the CDR3. Trimming took off 4 bases at V and 9 bases at J, with 11 bases between the two ends. Looked up from germline, CDR1 is SGDLS and CDR2 is YYNGEE. CDR3 protein: CASSPGEVSPLHF. The CDR3 DNA is TGTGCCAGCAGCCCAGGGGAGGTTTCACCCCTCCACTTT.

The chain uses TRBV4-2 and TRBJ2-5; D unclear. Germline loops: CDR1 LGHNA, CDR2 YNFKEQ. Trimming stripped 1 base from V and 5 bases from J, with 11 bases between. The CDR3 extends over 14 amino acids. CDR3 in DNA: TGTGCCAGCAGCCAAGCAACGGGTTCGGAGACCCAGTACTTC. This encodes CASSQATGSETQYF.

The chain joins TRBV30 to TRBJ2-1; D may be TRBD1 or TRBD2 (5 bases each). The CDR3 consists of 14 residues. V was clipped by 0 bases and J by 15 bases, with 21 bases between them. CDR1 and CDR2 (germline): GTSNPN, SVGIG (reference sequence). The CDR3 sequence is CAWSVSGALPVRFF. The CDR3 DNA sequence: TGTGCCTGGAGTGTGTCCGGGGCTCTCCCCGTCCGGTTCTTC.

The chain combines TRBV5-1 with TRBJ2-3; TRBD2 aligns across 15 bases. Germline loops: CDR1 SGHRS, CDR2 YFSETQ. V dropped 7 bases and J dropped 4; count of bases not matched to a gene: 10. This CDR3 is built from 17 residues. The CDR3 sequence: CASLGLAGGPGADTQYF. In DNA, the CDR3 is TGCGCCAGCCTCGGACTAGCGGGGGGGCCCGGAGCAGATACGCAGTATTTT. The full variable domain, with the rest looked up from reference TRBV5-1 and TRBJ2-3, is KAGVTQTPRYLIKTRGQQVTLSCSPISGHRSVSWYQQTPGQGLQFLFEYFSETQRNKGNFPGRFSGRQFSNSRSEMNVSTLELGDSALYLCASLGLAGGPGADTQYFGPGTRLTVL.

CDR3 nucleotide sequence: TGTGCCAGCAGCTTAGGACAGGGCTATGGCTACACCTTC. Translated: CASSLGQGYGYTF. The chain couples TRBV7-9 to TRBJ1-2; 7 bases match TRBD1. CDR3 length equals 13 residues. The V gene's germline CDR1 is SEHNR and CDR2 FQNEAQ (reference sequence). The junction had 0 bases not matched to a gene; V was cut back by 1 base and J by 4 bases.

This clone showed up just a few times. The V gene is TRBV6-5, the J gene TRBJ2-1, with a weak D call TRBD1 (5 bases). Germline V gene data show CDR1 as MNHEY and CDR2 as SVGAGI. Trimming stripped 0 bases from V and 11 bases from J, with 5 bases between. The CDR3 covers 11 residues. This CDR3 is CASSYSGQQFF. DNA of the CDR3: TGTGCCAGCAGTTACTCGGGGCAGCAGTTCTTC.

The rearrangement joins TRBV4-3 to TRBJ1-1; D ambiguous. V shed 1 base and J shed 0 bases, with 9 bases lying between them. CDR3 length equals 15 residues. The V gene's germline CDR1 is LGHNA and CDR2 YSLEER. CDR3 DNA: TGCGCCAGCAGCCAAGGGGTACAGCTGAACACTGAAGCTTTCTTT. Encoded protein: CASSQGVQLNTEAFF.

Concerning this clone: One end of the junction varies from germline; a read error may be responsible. The rearrangement joins TRBV7-7 to TRBJ2-2, with 10 nucleotides matching TRBD2. This CDR3 region has 16 residues. Germline CDR1 and CDR2: SSHAT and FNYEAQ (reference sequence). CDR3 DNA: TGTGCTAGCAGCTCCCAACTAGCGGGGATGGCCGGGGAGCTGTTTTTT. It specifies CASSSQLAGMAGELFF.

The rearrangement links TRBV27 to TRBJ1-6; 8 positions match TRBD1. With 0 bases clipped from V and 10 bases from J, the junction kept 5 bases outside the gene matches. The CDR3 is 15 residues long. Germline CDR1 is MNHEY and CDR2 is SMNVEV (reference sequence). The CDR3 is CASSLSPGGGSPLHF. In nucleotides, the CDR3 is TGTGCCAGCAGTTTATCCCCAGGGGGCGGCTCACCCCTCCACTTT.

The rearrangement joins TRBV4-2 to TRBJ2-1, with 7 positions matching TRBD2. The CDR3 covers 15 residues. V shed 1 base and J 5 bases; nucleotides not matched to a gene: 5. Germline values: CDR1 LGHNA, CDR2 YNFKEQ. The CDR3 bases are TGTGCCAGCAGCCAAGCCAATCGGGGGGACAATGAGCAGTTCTTC. This encodes CASSQANRGDNEQFF.

The J gene is TRBJ2-1, the V gene TRBV4-2; D gene ambiguous. V lost 0 bases and J lost 2, with 11 bases in between. The germline gives CDR1 LGHNA, CDR2 YNFKEQ. The CDR3 sequence is 16 residues long. CDR3 region: CASSQDYGSTYNEQFF. The CDR3 nucleotides are TGTGCCAGCAGCCAAGATTATGGTTCCACCTACAATGAGCAGTTCTTC.

The chain employs TRBV14 and TRBJ2-1, with a weak D call TRBD1 (6 bases). The germline V gene has CDR1 SGHDN and CDR2 FVKESK. The V gene lost 1 base and the J gene lost 1 base, with 8 bases spanning the gap. This CDR3 region has 15 residues. The CDR3 region is CASSQVQGSYNEQFF. The CDR3 DNA reads as TGTGCCAGCAGCCAAGTACAGGGTTCCTACAATGAGCAGTTCTTC.

The V gene is TRBV29-1, the J gene TRBJ1-1; 7 bases agree with TRBD1. Germline CDR1 and CDR2: SQVTM and ANQGSEA. This CDR3 is built from 14 residues. J lost 0 bases, V lost 4 bases, and 5 bases had no gene match. The CDR3 reads CSVVRQGLNTEAFF. The CDR3 region has the DNA TGCAGCGTTGTAAGACAGGGTCTGAACACTGAAGCTTTCTTT.

This clone was observed a single time. The chain recombines TRBV15 with TRBJ1-1; 7 bases map to TRBD1. The V gene's germline CDR1 is LNHNV and CDR2 YYDKDF (reference sequence). The CDR3 spans 13 residues. Trimming removed 3 bases from V and 11 bases from J; junction bases left unmatched: 9. CDR3 amino acids: CATSSERGREAFF. The CDR3 bases are TGTGCCACCAGCAGCGAAAGGGGGCGCGAGGCTTTCTTT.

Notes on this clone: The sample holds other DNA sequences that translate to the same CDR3. V usage is TRBV5-1 and J usage is TRBJ2-5; TRBD2 is a possible D gene (6 bases). This CDR3 has 14 amino acids. Germline assignment: CDR1 SGHRS and CDR2 YFSETQ. With 0 bases removed from V and 2 bases from J, the gap between germline ends came to 8 bases. In nucleotides, the CDR3 is TGCGCCAGCAGCTTGGTCAGCGGGCAAGAGACCCAGTACTTC. It translates to CASSLVSGQETQYF.

This clone has more than one count but fewer than ten. The CDR3 is CASSDSTGNSPLHF. For the CDR3, the DNA is TGTGCCAGCAGTGACAGTACAGGGAACTCACCCCTCCACTTT. The chain joins TRBV2 to TRBJ1-6; D is perhaps TRBD1 (6 bases). This CDR3 contains 14 residues. Trimming pared 3 bases from V and 10 bases from J, leaving 13 bases between. In germline, CDR1 is SNHLY, CDR2 FYNNEI. Drawing the rest from reference TRBV2 and TRBJ1-6, the complete variable domain is EPEVTQTPSHQVTQMGQEVILRCVPISNHLYFYWYRQILGQKVEFLVSFYNNEISEKSEIFDDQFSVERPDGSNFTLKIRSTKLEDSAMYFCASSDSTGNSPLHFGNGTRLTVT.

The DNA for the CDR3 is TGCGCCAGCAGCTTGTCACAGGGCACAGGGAATTCACCCCTCCACTTT. It is translated as CASSLSQGTGNSPLHF. The J gene is TRBJ1-6, the V gene TRBV5-1; D is perhaps TRBD1 (6 bases). Germline V gives CDR1 SGHRS, CDR2 YFSETQ. CDR3 length equals 16 residues. V was trimmed by 1 base and J by 7 bases, leaving 15 bases between them.

This chain joins TRBV7-9 and TRBJ2-3; D gene ambiguous. Per the germline V gene, CDR1 is SEHNR and CDR2 is FQNEAQ (reference sequence). The CDR3 totals 11 residues. Trimming removed 6 bases from V and 6 bases from J, with 7 bases in between. The CDR3 spells CASSLKDTQYF. Written as DNA, the CDR3 is TGTGCCAGCAGTCTTAAGGATACGCAGTATTTT.

About this clone: This clone may be a read error of a much larger clone one base away. This specimen includes other DNA sequences encoding the same CDR3. V is TRBV5-1 and J is TRBJ2-6; no definite D call. The CDR3 is made up of 13 amino acids. CDR1 is SGHRS, CDR2 YFSETQ, per germline. Trimming took 0 bases from V and 2 from J, leaving 0 bases between them. This CDR3 is CASSLAGANVLTF. The CDR3 DNA reads TGCGCCAGCAGCTTGGCTGGGGCCAACGTCCTGACTTTC.

The genes are TRBV5-1 and TRBJ2-7, with D tentatively TRBD1 or TRBD2 (6 bases each). CDR3 length: 14 residues. The germline V gene encodes CDR1 SGHRS and CDR2 YFSETQ. V shed 6 bases and J shed 2 bases, with 15 bases lying between them. Written as DNA, the CDR3 is TGCGCCAGCAATTTCGAGGGGGGACCCTACGAGCAGTACTTC. It specifies CASNFEGGPYEQYF.

The chain carries TRBV5-1 and TRBJ2-4, with D perhaps matching TRBD1 or TRBD2 (5 bases each). The CDR3 spans 15 residues. V was clipped by 0 bases and J by 4 bases, with 11 bases between them. From germline, CDR1 is SGHRS and CDR2 YFSETQ. CDR3 sequence (DNA): TGCGCCAGCAGCTTGGGGGGGACCTCGAAAAACATTCAGTACTTC. This translates into CASSLGGTSKNIQYF.